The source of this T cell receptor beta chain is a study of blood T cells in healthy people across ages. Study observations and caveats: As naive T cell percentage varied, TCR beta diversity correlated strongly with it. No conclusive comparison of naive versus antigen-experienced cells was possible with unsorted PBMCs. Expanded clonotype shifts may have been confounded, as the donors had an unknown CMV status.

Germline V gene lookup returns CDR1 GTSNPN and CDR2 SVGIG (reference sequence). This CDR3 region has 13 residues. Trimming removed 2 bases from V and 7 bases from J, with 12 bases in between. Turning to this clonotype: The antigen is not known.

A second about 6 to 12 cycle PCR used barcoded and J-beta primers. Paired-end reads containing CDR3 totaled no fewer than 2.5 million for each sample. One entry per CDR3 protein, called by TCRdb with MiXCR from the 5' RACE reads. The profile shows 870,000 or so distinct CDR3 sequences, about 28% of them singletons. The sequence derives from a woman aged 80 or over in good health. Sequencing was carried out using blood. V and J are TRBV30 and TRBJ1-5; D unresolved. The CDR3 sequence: CAWSPGNWQPQHF. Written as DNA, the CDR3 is TGTGCCTGGAGTCCCGGGAATTGGCAGCCCCAGCATTTT.